The next 30 T cell receptor beta chains were all read from a single sample in a study of blood T cell repertoires in COVID-19. Using immunoSEQ multiplex PCR, the repertoire was profiled, and TCRdb retains in-frame clones only, with some absent. Of some 28,000 clones detected, 85% to 90% appear once; the ten largest clones hold around a tenth. Sequenced material: peripheral blood. The receptors come from a man in his 60s with acute or convalescent COVID-19.

The chain is built from TRBV21-1 and TRBJ1-2. TRBV21-1 is noted as a pseudogene. The CDR3 sequence is 12 residues long. Here the CDR3 reads CASSKPDYGYTF. CDR3 bases: TGTGCCAGCAGCAAACCCGACTATGGCTACACCTTC.

The chain carries TRBV2 and TRBJ2-6; perhaps TRBD1 as D (5 bases). The CDR3 loop spans 14 amino acids. Trimming cost V 11 bases and J 0 bases, with 11 bases left between them. The germline CDR1 and CDR2 sequences are SNHLY and FYNNEI. This CDR3 is CAEGVYSGANVLTF. In DNA form, the CDR3 reads TGTGCCGAAGGGGTTTACTCTGGGGCCAACGTCCTGACTTTC.

This clone was counted once. This sequence joins TRBV3-1 (or the pseudogene TRBV3-2) and TRBJ2-7, with 7 positions matching TRBD2. The CDR3 contains 16 residues. V lost 1 base to trimming and J lost 0 bases; unmatched junction nucleotides: 6. Germline V CDR1 and CDR2: LGHDT, YNNKEL (reference sequence). CDR3 nucleotides: TGTGCCAGCAGCCAAGTAGGAGCGGGACGCTCCTACGAGCAGTACTTC. Its translation: CASSQVGAGRSYEQYF.

The chain combines TRBV24-1 with TRBJ2-1; TRBD2 is a possible D gene (5 bases). Germline CDR1 and CDR2: KGHDR and SFDVKD. V lost 4 bases to trimming and J lost 5 bases, with 17 bases between them. CDR3 length equals 16 residues. CDR3 in DNA: TGTGCCACCAGTGACCACAGCCACGGGCGGGACAATGAGCAGTTCTTC. Its translation: CATSDHSHGRDNEQFF.

The rearrangement joins TRBV6-6 to TRBJ2-5; 8 bases align to TRBD1. V trimming: 1 base; J trimming: 2 bases; junction bases outside the gene matches: 3. Germline-derived CDR1 and CDR2 are MNHNY and SVGAGI (reference sequence). The CDR3 loop spans 15 amino acids. The CDR3 DNA reads TGTGCCAGCAGTTACTGGGACAGGACTCAAGAGACCCAGTACTTC. Protein: CASSYWDRTQETQYF.

The CDR3 protein is CASSPGLAPYEQYF. The CDR3 coding sequence is TGTGCCAGCAGCCCGGGACTAGCCCCCTACGAGCAGTACTTC. The chain is built from TRBV3-1 (or the pseudogene TRBV3-2) and TRBJ2-7; TRBD2 matches 9 bases. Germline-derived CDR1 and CDR2 are LGHDT and YNNKEL (reference sequence). V shed 4 bases, J shed 2 bases, and the junction held 3 bases outside the gene matches. The CDR3 has 14 residues.

The chain uses TRBV28 and TRBJ1-4, with 10 bases matching TRBD1. The CDR3 loop spans 15 amino acids. The V gene end was trimmed by 5 bases and the J gene end by 7 bases; junction bases not matched to a gene: 7. Per the germline V gene, CDR1 is MDHEN and CDR2 is SYDVKM. The CDR3 loop is CASSTWTGGGEKLFF. The CDR3 region has the DNA TGTGCCAGCAGTACCTGGACAGGGGGGGGTGAAAAACTGTTTTTT.

The chain has TRBV6-5 and TRBJ2-3; a possible D gene is TRBD2 (6 bases). Looked up from germline, CDR1 is MNHEY and CDR2 is SVGAGI. The CDR3 extends over 14 amino acids. Trimming pared 7 bases from V and 6 bases from J, leaving 17 bases between. The CDR3 spells CASNRDLHSDTQYF. The CDR3 DNA reads TGTGCCAGCAACCGGGACTTACATTCGGATACGCAGTATTTT.

As DNA, the CDR3 is TGTGCCAGCAGCATGGGACAGCTGACCCAGTACTTC. It codes for CASSMGQLTQYF. This rearrangement joins TRBV7-9 to TRBJ2-5, with TRBD1 matching 7 bases. Germline V gives CDR1 SEHNR, CDR2 FQNEAQ (reference sequence). J gave up 7 bases and V 5 bases, and 4 bases lay outside the gene matches. The CDR3 runs 12 residues.

With respect to this clone: At one end the junction does not follow the germline gene, possibly because of a read error. The chain has TRBV27 and TRBJ2-1, with TRBD2 identical over 7 bases. The CDR3 covers 14 residues. Germline V gene lookup returns CDR1 MNHEY and CDR2 SMNVEV (reference sequence). In nucleotides, the CDR3 is TGTGCCAGCAGCTTATCAGGCGGGAGAATTGGGCAGTTCTTC. Protein product: CASSLSGGRIGQFF.

The gene calls are TRBV5-6 and TRBJ2-2; 9 bases match TRBD1. The CDR3 sequence is 16 residues long. V was clipped by 3 bases and J by 0 bases; unmatched bases: 3. Germline lookup yields CDR1 SGHDT and CDR2 YYEEEE. Here the CDR3 DNA reads TGTGCCAGCAGCTACACAGGGGGCTCGAACACCGGGGAGCTGTTTTTT. It codes for CASSYTGGSNTGELFF.

The V call is TRBV5-8, the J call TRBJ2-5, with 7 bases that match TRBD2. The CDR3 runs 14 residues. V was clipped by 5 bases and J by 4 bases; unmatched bases: 8. CDR1 SGHTS and CDR2 YDEGEE come from the germline V gene. The CDR3 DNA reads as TGTGCCAGCAGTTTTGTGACTAGCCGAGAGACCCAGTACTTC. Amino acid sequence: CASSFVTSRETQYF.

This chain connects TRBV28 to TRBJ2-1; 9 bases match TRBD1. The germline CDR1 and CDR2 sequences are MDHEN and SYDVKM. CDR3 size: 14 residues. Trimming removed 6 bases from V and 5 bases from J; junction bases left unmatched: 5. The CDR3 DNA is TGTGCCAGCAGACGCCGGGACAGGGACAATGAGCAGTTCTTC. This gives the protein CASRRRDRDNEQFF.

The J gene is TRBJ1-1, the V gene TRBV3-1 (or the pseudogene TRBV3-2); 9 nucleotides line up with TRBD1. The trim removed 3 bases at V and 5 bases at J, leaving 4 bases unmatched. There are 14 residues in the CDR3. CDR1 is LGHDT, CDR2 YNNKEL, per germline (reference sequence). The CDR3 here is CASSHRGQGTEAFF. The CDR3 nucleotides read TGTGCCAGCAGCCATCGCGGACAGGGGACTGAAGCTTTCTTT.

The rearrangement joins TRBV28 to TRBJ1-3, with TRBD1 matching over 9 bases. J gave up 4 bases and V 6 bases, and 4 bases lay outside the gene matches. Germline V lookup: CDR1 MDHEN, CDR2 SYDVKM. The CDR3 runs to 14 residues. The CDR3 bases are TGTGCCAGCAGGAGCGGGACAGGGGGAAACACCATATATTTT. It codes for CASRSGTGGNTIYF.

The DNA of the CDR3 is TGTGCCAGCAGCTACGGACAGGGGCAAGAGACCCAGTACTTC. This translates into CASSYGQGQETQYF. This chain joins TRBV5-4 and TRBJ2-5; 9 bases are shared with TRBD1. Trimming removed 3 bases from V and 2 bases from J; junction bases left unmatched: 2. CDR1 and CDR2 from the germline V gene are SGHNT and YYREEE (reference sequence). The CDR3 sequence is 14 residues long.

The CDR3 nucleotides are TGTGCCAGTAGAACTCAGGACAGGGGGCACACTGAAGCTTTCTTT. This sequence encodes CASRTQDRGHTEAFF. The V gene is TRBV19, the J gene TRBJ1-1; TRBD1 matches at 11 bases. V dropped 6 bases and J dropped 3; count of bases not matched to a gene: 6. Germline lookup yields CDR1 LNHDA and CDR2 SQIVND (reference sequence). This CDR3 region has 15 residues.

This clone was counted a single time. The rearrangement joins TRBV29-1 to TRBJ2-2; possibly TRBD2 for D (6 bases). This CDR3 has 12 residues. CDR1 is SQVTM, CDR2 ANQGSEA, per germline. V gave up 6 bases and J gave up 8 bases, with 13 bases separating them. CDR3 sequence reads: CSVAGGRGELFF. Here the CDR3 DNA reads TGCAGCGTGGCCGGGGGTCGGGGGGAGCTGTTTTTT.

This chain connects TRBV2 to TRBJ1-1, with D perhaps TRBD1 (5 bases). Germline-derived CDR1 and CDR2 are SNHLY and FYNNEI. Trimming cost V 2 bases and J 0 bases, with 13 bases left between them. The CDR3 totals 16 residues. The CDR3 DNA reads TGTGCCAGCAGTGAATGGGGGGACCTCCTGAACACTGAAGCTTTCTTT. It codes for CASSEWGDLLNTEAFF.

The chain has TRBV6-2 or TRBV6-3 and TRBJ2-7, with 9 nucleotides matching TRBD2. CDR1 is MNHEY and CDR2 is SVGEGT in the germline V gene. This CDR3 is built from 14 residues. Trimming at V came to 6 bases and at J to 6 bases, leaving 9 bases not matched to a gene. CDR3 amino acids: CASSKVSGSGEQYF. The CDR3 DNA sequence: TGTGCCAGCAGCAAAGTTAGCGGGAGTGGCGAGCAGTACTTC.

The V gene is TRBV2, the J gene TRBJ2-4, with unresolved D. The germline V gene has CDR1 SNHLY and CDR2 FYNNEI. Trimming took off 10 bases at V and 0 bases at J, with 13 bases between the two ends. The length of the CDR3 is 14 residues. The CDR3: CATREILAKNIQYF. The CDR3 DNA sequence: TGTGCCACCCGAGAAATCCTAGCCAAAAACATTCAGTACTTC.

The sample holds one count of this clone. The chain is built from TRBV27 and TRBJ2-1, with 12 bases lining up with TRBD2. J was trimmed by 7 bases and V by 2 bases; bases with no gene match: 24. This CDR3 has 22 residues. CDR1 and CDR2 (germline): MNHEY, SMNVEV (reference sequence). DNA for the CDR3: TGTGCCAGCAGTTTAAAAGGTACCCTAGCGGGAGGGACTAGTTTTTCGCGGAATGAGCAGTTCTTC. It yields the protein CASSLKGTLAGGTSFSRNEQFF.

J is TRBJ1-6 and V is TRBV5-6, with a tentative D call TRBD1 (5 bases). The CDR3 sequence is 12 residues long. V lost 7 bases, J lost 6 bases, and 8 bases lay in between. Germline V gives CDR1 SGHDT, CDR2 YYEEEE. The chain's CDR3 is CASRQINSPLHF. As DNA, the CDR3 is TGTGCCAGCCGACAGATTAATTCACCCCTCCACTTT. Full variable domain (outside the CDR3, taken from reference TRBV5-6 and TRBJ1-6): DAGVTQSPTHLIKTRGQQVTLRCSPKSGHDTVSWYQQALGQGPQFIFQYYEEEERQRGNFPDRFSGHQFPNYSSELNVNALLLGDSALYLCASRQINSPLHFGNGTRLTVT.

V gene TRBV3-1 (or the pseudogene TRBV3-2) combines with J gene TRBJ2-5; D gene uncertain. CDR1 and CDR2 from the germline V gene are LGHDT and YNNKEL (reference sequence). There are 12 residues in the CDR3. V was shortened by 0 bases and J by 7 bases, with 6 bases between the two germline ends. CDR3 sequence: CASSQDRMTQYF. Written as DNA, the CDR3 is TGTGCCAGCAGCCAAGACAGGATGACCCAGTACTTC.

The rearrangement uses TRBV7-2 and TRBJ2-7; 10 positions match TRBD1. The germline V gene has CDR1 SGHTA and CDR2 FQGNSA. The CDR3 sequence is 15 residues long. After removal of 5 bases from V and 6 bases from J, the junction contained 10 bases not matched to a gene. DNA for the CDR3: TGTGCCAGCAGCCTCTTGGACAGGGGGACGTCCGAGCAGTACTTC. The encoded protein is CASSLLDRGTSEQYF.

This chain uses TRBV19 with TRBJ2-1, with 15 bases lining up with TRBD2. The CDR3 consists of 17 residues. J was trimmed by 10 bases and V by 0 bases; bases with no gene match: 7. Looked up from germline, CDR1 is LNHDA and CDR2 is SQIVND (reference sequence). DNA of the CDR3: TGTGCCAGTAGTATAGATCTAGGACTAGCGGGAGGGTTGGAGCAGTTCTTC. Protein product: CASSIDLGLAGGLEQFF.

This rearrangement joins TRBV29-1 to TRBJ1-1, with unresolved D. V dropped 7 bases and J dropped 1 base, with 16 bases sitting between them. The CDR3 has 14 amino acids. Germline-derived CDR1 and CDR2 are SQVTM and ANQGSEA. The CDR3 is CSADRGLKNTEAFF. CDR3 sequence (DNA): TGCAGCGCCGACCGAGGACTGAAGAACACTGAAGCTTTCTTT.

The V and J genes are TRBV7-9 and TRBJ1-2; a possible D gene is TRBD1 (5 bases). Germline-derived CDR1 and CDR2 are SEHNR and FQNEAQ (reference sequence). Trimming removed 5 bases from V and 2 bases from J, with 6 bases in between. CDR3 length: 12 amino acids. The CDR3 DNA reads TGTGCCAGCAGCCGGACAAACTATGGCTACACCTTC. Protein sequence: CASSRTNYGYTF.

The chain has TRBV24-1 and TRBJ2-5, with 11 bases identical to TRBD2. This CDR3 has 20 amino acids. CDR1 is KGHDR, CDR2 SFDVKD, per germline. The trim removed 1 base at V and 4 bases at J, leaving 16 bases unmatched. For the CDR3, the DNA is TGTGCCACCAGTGATTTTATTTCGACTAGCGGGAACTCGGGATTAGAGACCCAGTACTTC. Protein: CATSDFISTSGNSGLETQYF.

The chain links TRBV24-1 to TRBJ1-2, with 7 bases lining up with TRBD1. The junction had 8 bases not matched to a gene; V was cut back by 2 bases and J by 9 bases. Germline V lookup: CDR1 KGHDR, CDR2 SFDVKD. The CDR3 runs to 14 residues. The CDR3 spells CATSDWGQPGSYTF. As DNA, the CDR3 is TGTGCCACCAGTGATTGGGGACAGCCTGGTAGCTACACCTTC.